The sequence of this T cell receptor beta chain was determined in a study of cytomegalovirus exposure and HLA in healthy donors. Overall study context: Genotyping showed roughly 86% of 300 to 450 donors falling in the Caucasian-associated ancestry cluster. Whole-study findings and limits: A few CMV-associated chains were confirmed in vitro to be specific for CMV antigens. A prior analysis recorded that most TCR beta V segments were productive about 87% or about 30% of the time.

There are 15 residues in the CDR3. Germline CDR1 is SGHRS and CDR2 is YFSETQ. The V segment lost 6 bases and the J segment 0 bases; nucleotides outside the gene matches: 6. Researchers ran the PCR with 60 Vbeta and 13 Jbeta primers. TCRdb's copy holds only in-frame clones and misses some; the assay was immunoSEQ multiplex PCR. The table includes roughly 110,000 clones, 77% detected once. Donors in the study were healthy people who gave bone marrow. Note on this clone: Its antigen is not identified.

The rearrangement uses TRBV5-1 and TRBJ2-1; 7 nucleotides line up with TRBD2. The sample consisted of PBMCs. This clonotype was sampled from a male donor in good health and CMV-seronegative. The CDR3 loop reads CASTEGGRSYNEQFF. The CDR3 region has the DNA TGCGCCAGCACCGAGGGAGGGCGCTCCTACAATGAGCAGTTCTTC.